The following is a T cell receptor beta chain sequence with its context. The junction does not match germline at one end; this may be a read error. The CDR3 runs 12 residues. CDR1 and CDR2 (germline): SGHKS, YYEKEE (reference sequence). This entry comes from a study of blood T cell repertoires in COVID-19. Overall study: COVID-19 samples from acute and convalescent phases originated in the United States, Italy and Spain. Sample material is recorded as cDNA or gDNA derived from T cells, B-cell-depleted T cells, or PBMCs.

How the authors handled the data: Estimation of nucleated cell counts was performed using reference gene primer amplification. The assay was immunoSEQ multiplex PCR, and TCRdb's table has in-frame clones only and misses some. V and J calls and clone size are given by that table; D and trimming were obtained from the DNA. This table has roughly 240,000 clones, 70% to 90% appearing once. Seattle-derived patients entered the study during active infection and were followed longitudinally. The gene calls are TRBV5-5 and TRBJ2-2, with D tentatively TRBD2 (6 bases). Sequenced sample: peripheral blood. This clonotype originated in a man aged 50-60 years with COVID-19, enrolled during active disease. CDR3 region: CASSLAGGATVF. The CDR3, as DNA: TGTGCCAGCAGCTTGGCCGGCGGGGCCACGGTGTTT.